This TCR beta chain was profiled in a study of blood T cell repertoires in COVID-19. Measured with immunoSEQ multiplex PCR; TCRdb has only the in-frame clones, and not every one. The table has approximately 200,000 clones, over 70% seen once. Germline trimming cut 7 bases from V and 5 bases from J; bases unmatched to any gene: 4. Germline CDR1 and CDR2: SQVTM and ANQGSEA. The CDR3 totals 12 residues. This receptor was taken from a man between 60 and 75 years old with active or convalescent COVID-19. The sample consisted of peripheral blood. The chain carries TRBV29-1 and TRBJ2-5; 10 nucleotides match TRBD1. The CDR3 DNA sequence: TGCAGCGCCTTGGGACAGGGGGAGACCCAGTACTTC. Translated, it gives CSALGQGETQYF.